This T cell receptor (beta chain) was captured in a study of human T cells and chemical hapten exposure. At the level of the study: Women made up most patients, who had alopecia areata, totalis or universalis.

Notes on the study in general: Large CDR3 similarity clusters arose significantly more often from expanded TCRs than from controls. With DPC sensitization, TCRs exceeding 1 in 1000 frequency showed no change.

As to this clonotype: Its antigen is currently unknown.

Time point: patch test 3, about 24 weeks after DPC sensitization. Documented treatment: therapeutic diphenylcyclopropenone sensitization with weekly scalp DPC. Unfractionated whole blood served as the source for total RNA extraction. Via MiXCR, TCRdb re-called the RACE reads, giving one row per CDR3 protein. The sample includes about 160,000 distinct CDR3 sequences, approximately 30% of them seen just once. This TCR was recovered from a woman younger than 30 with alopecia areata. Some clones in this sample may be carry-over from other donors' samples. The specimen was whole blood, collected in connection with sensitization to the hapten diphenylcyclopropenone (DPC).

The CDR3 protein is CATSRVYRDYEQYF. The CDR3, as DNA: TGTGCCACCAGCAGAGTCTACAGGGACTACGAGCAGTACTTC. The chain has TRBV15 and TRBJ2-7; a weak D match, TRBD1 (6 bases). The germline V and J ends were trimmed by 1 base and 3 bases, with 10 bases remaining between them. This CDR3 comprises 14 residues. Per germline, CDR1 LNHNV and CDR2 YYDKDF (reference sequence).